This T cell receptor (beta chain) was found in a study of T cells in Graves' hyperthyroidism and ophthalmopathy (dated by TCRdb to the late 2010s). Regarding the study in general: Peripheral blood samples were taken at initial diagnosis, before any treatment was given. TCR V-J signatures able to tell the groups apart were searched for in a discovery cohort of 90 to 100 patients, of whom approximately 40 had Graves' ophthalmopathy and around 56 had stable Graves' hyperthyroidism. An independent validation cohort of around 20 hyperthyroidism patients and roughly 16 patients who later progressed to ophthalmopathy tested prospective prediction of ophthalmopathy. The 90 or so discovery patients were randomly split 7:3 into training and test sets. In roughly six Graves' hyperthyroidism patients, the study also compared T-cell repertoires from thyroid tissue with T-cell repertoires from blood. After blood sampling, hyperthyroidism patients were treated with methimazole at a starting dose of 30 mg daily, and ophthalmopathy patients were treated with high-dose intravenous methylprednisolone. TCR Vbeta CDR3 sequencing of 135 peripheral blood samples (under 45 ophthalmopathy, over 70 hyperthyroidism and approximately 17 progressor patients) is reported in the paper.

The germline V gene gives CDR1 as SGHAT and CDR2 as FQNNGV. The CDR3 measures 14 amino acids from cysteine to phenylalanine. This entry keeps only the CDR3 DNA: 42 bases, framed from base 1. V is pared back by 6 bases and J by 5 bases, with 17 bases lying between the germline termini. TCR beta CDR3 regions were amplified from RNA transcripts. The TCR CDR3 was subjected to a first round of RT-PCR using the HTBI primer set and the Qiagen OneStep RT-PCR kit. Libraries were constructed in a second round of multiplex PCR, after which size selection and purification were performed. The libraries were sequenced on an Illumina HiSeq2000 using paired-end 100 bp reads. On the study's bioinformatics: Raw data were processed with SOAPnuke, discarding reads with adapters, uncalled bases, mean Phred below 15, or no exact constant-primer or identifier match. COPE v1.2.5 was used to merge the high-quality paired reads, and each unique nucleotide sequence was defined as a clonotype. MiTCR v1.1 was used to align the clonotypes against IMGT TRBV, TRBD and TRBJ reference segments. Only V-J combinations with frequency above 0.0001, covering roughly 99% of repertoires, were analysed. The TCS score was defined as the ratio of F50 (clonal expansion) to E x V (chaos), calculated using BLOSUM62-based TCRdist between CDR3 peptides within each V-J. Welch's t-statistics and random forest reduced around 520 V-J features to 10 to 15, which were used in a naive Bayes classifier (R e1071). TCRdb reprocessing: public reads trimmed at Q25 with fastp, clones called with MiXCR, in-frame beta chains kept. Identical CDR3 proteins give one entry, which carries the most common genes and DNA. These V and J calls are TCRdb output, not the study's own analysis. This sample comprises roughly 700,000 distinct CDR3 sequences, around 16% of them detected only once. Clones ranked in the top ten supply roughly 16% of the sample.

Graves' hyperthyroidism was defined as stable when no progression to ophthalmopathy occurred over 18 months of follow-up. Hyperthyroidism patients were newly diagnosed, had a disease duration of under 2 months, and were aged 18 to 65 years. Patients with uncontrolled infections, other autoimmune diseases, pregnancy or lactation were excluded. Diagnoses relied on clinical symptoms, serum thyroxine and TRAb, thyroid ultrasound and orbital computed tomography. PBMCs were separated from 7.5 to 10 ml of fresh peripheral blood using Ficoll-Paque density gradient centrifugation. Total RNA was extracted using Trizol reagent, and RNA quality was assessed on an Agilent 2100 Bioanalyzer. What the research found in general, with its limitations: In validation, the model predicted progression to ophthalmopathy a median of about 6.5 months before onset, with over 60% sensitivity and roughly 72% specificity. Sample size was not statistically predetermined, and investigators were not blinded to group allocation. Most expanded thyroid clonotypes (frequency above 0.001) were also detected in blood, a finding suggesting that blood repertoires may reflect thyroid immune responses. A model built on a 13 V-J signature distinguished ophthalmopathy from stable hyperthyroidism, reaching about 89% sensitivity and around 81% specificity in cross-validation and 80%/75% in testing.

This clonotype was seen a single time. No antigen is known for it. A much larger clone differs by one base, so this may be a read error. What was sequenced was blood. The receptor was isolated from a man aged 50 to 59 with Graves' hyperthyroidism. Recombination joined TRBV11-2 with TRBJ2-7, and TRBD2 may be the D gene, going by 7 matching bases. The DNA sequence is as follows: TGTGCCAGCAGGCCCCTGAGAGGGGGGGACGAGCAGTACTTC. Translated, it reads CASRPLRGGDEQYF. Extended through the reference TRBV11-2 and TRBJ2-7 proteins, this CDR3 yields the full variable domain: EAGVAQSPRYKIIEKRQSVAFWCNPISGHATLYWYQQILGQGPKLLIQFQNNGVVDDSQLPKDRFSAERLKGVDSTLKIQPAKLEDSAVYLCASRPLRGGDEQYFGPGTRLTVT.